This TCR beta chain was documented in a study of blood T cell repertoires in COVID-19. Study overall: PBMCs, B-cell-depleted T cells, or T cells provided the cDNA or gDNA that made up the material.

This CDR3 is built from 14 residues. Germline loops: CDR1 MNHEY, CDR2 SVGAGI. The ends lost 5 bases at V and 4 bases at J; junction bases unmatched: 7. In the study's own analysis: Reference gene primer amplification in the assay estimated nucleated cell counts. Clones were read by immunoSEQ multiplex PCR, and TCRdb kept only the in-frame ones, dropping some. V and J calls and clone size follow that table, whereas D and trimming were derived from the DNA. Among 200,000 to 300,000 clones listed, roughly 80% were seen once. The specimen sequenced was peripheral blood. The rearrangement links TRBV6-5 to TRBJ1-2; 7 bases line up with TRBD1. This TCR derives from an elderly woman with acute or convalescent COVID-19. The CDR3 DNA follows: TGTGCCAGCAGTAGGGCAGGGGGTACCTATGGCTACACCTTC. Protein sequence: CASSRAGGTYGYTF.